This entry features one T cell receptor (beta chain) sequence. Its antigen is undetermined. The entry originates in a study of T-cell memory formation after mild COVID-19. TCRdb redid the calling of the 5' RACE reads with MiXCR, one entry per CDR3 protein. The sample includes about 110,000 distinct CDR3 sequences, 15% to 20% of them seen just once. The CDR3 contains 15 residues. Germline CDR1 reads SGHAT; CDR2 reads FQNNGV. The germline V and J ends were trimmed by 6 bases and 0 bases, with 11 bases remaining between them. Overall study findings and caveats: Prior to infection, memory already included some responding clones, suggesting cross-reactive memory joined.

Sequenced sample: PBMCs or a T cell subset sorted from them (not recorded which). The TCR originated in a man aged 18 to 29 who had mild COVID-19 (a few samples of this study predate the infection). Cell type and time point are not known. The chain couples TRBV11-2 to TRBJ1-4; tentatively, D is TRBD1 (5 bases). The CDR3 DNA is TGTGCCAGCAGGACCCGGGACCCAACTAATGAAAAACTGTTTTTT. Protein product: CASRTRDPTNEKLFF.